The 31 T cell receptor beta chains listed next were all sequenced from one sample in a study of beta chain features in type 1 diabetes. Findings and limits, study-wide: Among all four CD4+ subsets, Type 1 diabetes patients had TCRB CDR3s that were moderately but significantly shorter.

Every bit of the isolated RNA underwent reverse transcription, so sequencing read expressed TCRB transcripts. Assay used: immunoSEQ multiplex PCR; TCRdb lists only in-frame clones, some missing. Of roughly 150,000 clones listed, about 7.8% are singletons. Antigens for these TCRs are unknown. Sequencing was done on a sample of central memory CD4+ T cells from blood. The receptors stem from a middle-aged woman with type 1 diabetes.

This clone came up a few times. The chain carries TRBV7-2 and TRBJ2-1; 10 bases map to TRBD2. The CDR3 spans 14 residues. Germline CDR1 reads SGHTA; CDR2 reads FQGNSA. V was pared by 4 bases and J by 9 bases, with 6 bases of the junction left unmatched. This CDR3 reads CASSSGQRGGEQFF. CDR3 coding DNA: TGTGCCAGCAGCTCCGGACAGCGGGGGGGTGAGCAGTTCTTC. Drawing the rest from reference TRBV7-2 and TRBJ2-1, the complete variable domain is GAGVSQSPSNKVTEKGKDVELRCDPISGHTALYWYRQSLGQGLEFLIYFQGNSAPDKSGLPSDRFSAERTGGSVSTLTIQRTQQEDSAVYLCASSSGQRGGEQFFGPGTRLTVL.

This clone turned up a few times. The chain recombines TRBV7-9 with TRBJ1-3, with a tentative D call TRBD1 (5 bases). V lost 6 bases, J lost 0 bases, and 15 bases lay in between. CDR3 size: 16 residues. CDR1 and CDR2 from the germline V gene are SEHNR and FQNEAQ (reference sequence). DNA for the CDR3: TGTGCCAGCAGTCGTCGGGGGGGAATCTCTGGAAACACCATATATTTT. This translates into CASSRRGGISGNTIYF.

The chain is built from TRBV2 and TRBJ1-2, with a tentative D call TRBD1 (6 bases). Germline loops: CDR1 SNHLY, CDR2 FYNNEI. Trimming pared 5 bases from V and 4 bases from J, leaving 8 bases between. This CDR3 region has 12 residues. CDR3 bases: TGTGCCAGCAGTCGGGACACCTATGGCTACACCTTC. Protein sequence: CASSRDTYGYTF.

This sequence joins TRBV4-1 and TRBJ2-5; TRBD1 aligns across 7 bases. The CDR3 sequence is 15 residues long. Germline CDR1 MGHRA, CDR2 YSYEKL. J was trimmed by 4 bases and V by 3 bases; bases with no gene match: 8. The CDR3 region has the DNA TGCGCCAGCAGCCAGGCGACAGGGTTGAGAGAGACCCAGTACTTC. Translation: CASSQATGLRETQYF.

V usage is TRBV7-2 and J usage is TRBJ2-4; 8 bases are a match to TRBD2. V was pared by 5 bases and J by 8 bases, with 11 bases of the junction left unmatched. There are 15 residues in the CDR3. Germline CDR1 and CDR2: SGHTA and FQGNSA. This chain's CDR3 is CASSPGGPPGDIQYF. The CDR3 DNA reads as TGTGCCAGCAGCCCGGGGGGGCCCCCCGGGGACATTCAGTACTTC.

The rearrangement links TRBV19 to TRBJ1-5, with D maybe TRBD1 (6 bases). This CDR3 has 13 amino acids. Germline assignment: CDR1 LNHDA and CDR2 SQIVND (reference sequence). V lost 5 bases and J 3 bases, leaving 8 bases between the germline ends. The CDR3, as DNA: TGTGCCAGTAGTCGGACAGTCAATCAGCCCCAGCATTTT. Protein sequence: CASSRTVNQPQHF.

This clone was picked up a small number of times. V usage is TRBV6-5 and J usage is TRBJ1-1; D gene ambiguous. From germline, CDR1 is MNHEY and CDR2 SVGAGI. The CDR3 is 12 residues long. Trimming left V 5 bases short and J 5 bases short, with 9 bases between. CDR3 bases: TGTGCCAGCAGTGCCCGGGGAACTGAAGCTTTCTTT. Its protein product is CASSARGTEAFF.

The V and J genes are TRBV5-1 and TRBJ2-7, with 9 nucleotides matching TRBD1. The germline V gene has CDR1 SGHRS and CDR2 YFSETQ. This CDR3 region has 14 residues. V dropped 2 bases and J dropped 3; count of bases not matched to a gene: 3. Here the CDR3 DNA reads TGCGCCAGCAGCTTCGGGACAGGGCTCTACGAGCAGTACTTC. It encodes CASSFGTGLYEQYF.

This clone turned up a few times. The J gene is TRBJ2-1, the V gene TRBV6-5; 8 positions agree with TRBD1. With 4 bases clipped from V and 3 bases from J, the junction kept 8 bases outside the gene matches. This CDR3 has 16 residues. Germline loops: CDR1 MNHEY, CDR2 SVGAGI. As DNA, the CDR3 is TGTGCCAGCAGTTTTTACAGGGGGGCAGACTACAATGAGCAGTTCTTC. Translating it yields CASSFYRGADYNEQFF.

The sample holds a few counts of this clone. CDR3 DNA sequence: TGTGCCAGCAGCGAGGACTTCTATGGCTACACCTTC. This translates into CASSEDFYGYTF. The chain uses TRBV7-2 and TRBJ1-2; D unclear. Deletions cut 5 bases from V and 4 bases from J, with 8 bases between. The CDR3 is 12 residues long. CDR1 and CDR2 (germline): SGHTA, FQGNSA.

This clone turned up a few times. The chain recombines TRBV7-6 with TRBJ2-1; TRBD2 matches at 10 bases. Germline V lookup: CDR1 SGHVS, CDR2 FNYEAQ. V shed 2 bases and J 6 bases; nucleotides not matched to a gene: 7. CDR3 length: 16 residues. CDR3 sequence reads: CASSLSPSGSTNEQFF. The CDR3 DNA reads TGTGCCAGCAGCTTAAGCCCTAGCGGGAGTACCAATGAGCAGTTCTTC.

J is TRBJ2-3 and V is TRBV4-2, with 8 bases identical to TRBD2. From germline, CDR1 is LGHNA and CDR2 YNFKEQ. This CDR3 contains 15 residues. The junction had 9 bases not matched to a gene; V was cut back by 4 bases and J by 6 bases. Here the CDR3 DNA reads TGTGCCAGCAGCCGCGGAGCGGGGGCCTCGGATACGCAGTATTTT. The encoded protein is CASSRGAGASDTQYF.

This chain connects TRBV7-9 to TRBJ1-1, with 7 bases lining up with TRBD1. CDR1 and CDR2 (germline): SEHNR, FQNEAQ (reference sequence). There are 13 residues in the CDR3. V lost 5 bases and J lost 6; bases outside the gene matches: 6. CDR3 protein: CASSQTGSAEAFF. The CDR3 DNA sequence: TGTGCCAGCAGCCAGACAGGGAGCGCTGAAGCTTTCTTT. The variable domain in full, completed from reference TRBV7-9 and TRBJ1-1, reads DTGVSQNPRHKITKRGQNVTFRCDPISEHNRLYWYRQTLGQGPEFLTYFQNEAQLEKSRLLSDRFSAERPKGSFSTLEIQRTEQGDSAMYLCASSQTGSAEAFFGQGTRLTVV.

In its sample, this clone was seen a few times. The chain recombines TRBV28 with TRBJ2-7; tentatively, D is TRBD2 (7 bases). The V end lost 6 bases, the J end lost 9 bases, and 15 bases lay between the germline ends. CDR3 size: 12 residues. The germline gives CDR1 MDHEN, CDR2 SYDVKM. In DNA, the CDR3 is TGTGCCAGCAGGGCCCCGGGGGGCGTGCAGTACTTC. Protein sequence: CASRAPGGVQYF.

This clone has at least ten counts. The chain has TRBV19 and TRBJ2-3, with D unclear. Between the trimmed V and J ends, which lost 1 base and 2 bases, there was a span of 4 bases. Germline CDR1 is LNHDA and CDR2 is SQIVND (reference sequence). This CDR3 region has 13 residues. DNA for the CDR3: TGTGCCAGTAGTATAGGCGCCACAGATACGCAGTATTTT. Encoded protein: CASSIGATDTQYF.

This clone was detected a few times. The chain is built from TRBV11-3 and TRBJ2-5; D call uncertain. The CDR3 covers 15 residues. From germline, CDR1 is SGHNT and CDR2 YENEEA. Trimming left V 4 bases short and J 0 bases short, with 12 bases between. The CDR3 here is CASSSGSVYQETQYF. The CDR3 region has the DNA TGTGCCAGCAGCTCCGGAAGCGTGTACCAAGAGACCCAGTACTTC.

This chain joins TRBV5-1 and TRBJ1-5, with D perhaps TRBD1 (5 bases). V was pared by 0 bases and J by 4 bases, with 11 bases between. Germline-derived CDR1 and CDR2 are SGHRS and YFSETQ. The CDR3 runs 15 residues. The CDR3 here is CASSLGQGNNQPQHF. The CDR3 DNA reads TGCGCCAGCAGCTTGGGGCAGGGAAATAATCAGCCCCAGCATTTT.

This rearrangement joins TRBV5-6 to TRBJ2-1, with TRBD2 identical over 11 bases. J was trimmed by 4 bases and V by 3 bases; bases with no gene match: 9. This CDR3 spans 17 amino acids. Germline assignment: CDR1 SGHDT and CDR2 YYEEEE. The CDR3 nucleotides are TGTGCCAGCAGCTCGACGACCGGGACTAGCGGTTACAATGAGCAGTTCTTC. Residues: CASSSTTGTSGYNEQFF.

The CDR3 spells CSFLLEWDTDSGNTIYF. In nucleotides, the CDR3 is TGCAGCTTTCTCCTAGAGTGGGACACAGACTCTGGAAACACCATATATTTT. The genes are TRBV29-1 and TRBJ1-3; tentatively, D is TRBD1 (6 bases). Trimming took 8 bases from V and 0 from J, leaving 23 bases between them. Germline V lookup: CDR1 SQVTM, CDR2 ANQGSEA. The CDR3 spans 17 residues.

This clone occurred a few times. CDR3 region: CASSLERGLAYEQYF. The CDR3 DNA reads TGTGCCAGCAGCTTGGAAAGGGGCTTAGCCTACGAGCAGTACTTC. The genes are TRBV5-4 and TRBJ2-7, with a tentative D call TRBD1 (5 bases). V shed 0 bases and J shed 2 bases, with 12 bases lying between them. The CDR3 totals 15 residues. From germline, CDR1 is SGHNT and CDR2 YYREEE (reference sequence).

V gene TRBV5-6 combines with J gene TRBJ1-2; unclear D gene. The CDR3 is 15 amino acids. Germline loops: CDR1 SGHDT, CDR2 YYEEEE. V dropped 9 bases and J dropped 4 bases, with 22 bases sitting between them. The CDR3 loop is CATTWYAASVYGYTF. The DNA of the CDR3 is TGTGCCACGACTTGGTACGCCGCGTCCGTCTATGGCTACACCTTC.

The chain joins TRBV5-6 to TRBJ2-7, with TRBD2 matching over 9 bases. V shed 2 bases, J shed 4 bases, and the junction held 7 bases outside the gene matches. The CDR3 is made up of 15 amino acids. Germline assignment: CDR1 SGHDT and CDR2 YYEEEE. DNA for the CDR3: TGTGCCAGCAGCTTTGGAGAACTAGCGGGTTACGAGCAGTACTTC. This encodes CASSFGELAGYEQYF.

V and J are TRBV7-9 and TRBJ1-1; weak D call: TRBD1 (5 bases). Trimming shortened V by 1 base and J by 11 bases, and 8 bases separated the two germline ends. The CDR3 runs 11 residues. The V gene's germline CDR1 is SEHNR and CDR2 FQNEAQ (reference sequence). CDR3 loop: CASSLGQTAFF. In DNA, the CDR3 is TGTGCCAGCAGCTTAGGACAGACGGCTTTCTTT.

The chain carries TRBV7-6 and TRBJ2-1; the D gene is possibly TRBD1 (5 bases). The CDR3 is 15 amino acids. Trimming took 3 bases from V and 7 from J, leaving 16 bases between them. Germline values: CDR1 SGHVS, CDR2 FNYEAQ. The CDR3 protein is CASSLGQGQRNEQFF. The CDR3 DNA reads TGTGCCAGCAGCTTGGGGCAGGGTCAAAGAAATGAGCAGTTCTTC.

This clone was seen only a few times. The genes are TRBV7-2 and TRBJ2-5, with 11 positions matching TRBD1. Germline V gene data show CDR1 as SGHTA and CDR2 as FQGNSA. The CDR3 has 16 amino acids. The V segment lost 5 bases and the J segment 0 bases; nucleotides outside the gene matches: 5. The CDR3 region is CASSPRTGGYQETQYF. Written as DNA, the CDR3 is TGTGCCAGCAGCCCCCGGACAGGGGGCTACCAAGAGACCCAGTACTTC.

Only a few counts were recorded for this clone. The rearrangement uses TRBV10-3 and TRBJ2-3, with 7 bases lining up with TRBD1. The V gene end was trimmed by 2 bases and the J gene end by 4 bases; junction bases not matched to a gene: 3. Germline loops: CDR1 ENHRY, CDR2 SYGVKD. This CDR3 contains 14 residues. The CDR3 DNA reads TGTGCCATCAGTGAGCAAACAGGGGCAGATACGCAGTATTTT. Protein sequence: CAISEQTGADTQYF.

The chain employs TRBV27 and TRBJ2-5, with TRBD1 identical over 8 bases. V dropped 6 bases and J dropped 5; count of bases not matched to a gene: 8. The CDR3 extends over 14 amino acids. Germline-derived CDR1 and CDR2 are MNHEY and SMNVEV (reference sequence). The CDR3 spells CASRGEDRDETQYF. The DNA for the CDR3 is TGTGCCAGCAGGGGGGAGGACAGGGACGAGACCCAGTACTTC.

This clone has only a few counts. The chain is built from TRBV9 and TRBJ2-3; TRBD2 agrees at 11 bases. Per the germline V gene, CDR1 is SGDLS and CDR2 is YYNGEE. Losses at the gene ends were 3 bases for V and 4 bases for J; bases not matched to a gene: 7. The CDR3 runs 16 residues. CDR3 residues: CASSALTSGVADTQYF. The CDR3 DNA is TGTGCCAGCAGCGCCTTGACTAGCGGGGTCGCAGATACGCAGTATTTT.

V gene TRBV19 combines with J gene TRBJ2-7, with D possibly being TRBD2 (5 bases). The CDR3 sequence is 13 residues long. Germline values: CDR1 LNHDA, CDR2 SQIVND (reference sequence). Trimming took off 6 bases at V and 3 bases at J, with 12 bases between the two ends. The CDR3 nucleotides are TGTGCCAGTAGGAGCTTGGGGAGCTACGAGCAGTACTTC. Translation gives CASRSLGSYEQYF.

The chain employs TRBV5-6 and TRBJ2-5; unclear D gene. The germline V and J ends were trimmed by 2 bases and 1 base, with 12 bases remaining between them. Germline values: CDR1 SGHDT, CDR2 YYEEEE. The CDR3 is 15 residues long. As DNA, the CDR3 is TGTGCCAGCAGCTTTGCAGCGACGCCCCAAGAGACCCAGTACTTC. The encoded protein is CASSFAATPQETQYF.

This clone has at least ten counts. The rearrangement links TRBV11-1 to TRBJ2-3, with TRBD1 matching 10 bases. With V trimmed by 6 bases and J by 3 bases, 6 bases remained unmatched. Germline V gives CDR1 SGHAT, CDR2 FQDESV (reference sequence). The CDR3 spans 15 residues. The CDR3 reads CASRPGDRGTDTQYF. The CDR3, as DNA: TGTGCCAGCAGACCCGGGGACAGGGGTACAGATACGCAGTATTTT.